This T cell receptor (beta chain) was recovered during a study of blood T cell repertoires in COVID-19. Study at large: PBMCs, B-cell-depleted T cells, or T cells were the source of the cDNA or gDNA that made up the material.

Libraries were prepared by immunoSEQ multiplex PCR; TCRdb keeps only in-frame clonotypes and omits some of them. The sample has about 210,000 clones, under 90% seen once. Trimming cost V 5 bases and J 0 bases; bases outside gene matches: 5. The CDR3 loop spans 15 amino acids. Germline V lookup: CDR1 LNHDA, CDR2 SQIVND (reference sequence). Clinical history as reported by participants underpinned cohort assignment. This receptor was taken from a woman aged 45-65 years with acute COVID-19. This chain joins TRBV19 and TRBJ1-1, with 8 bases identical to TRBD1. The sample comprised PBMCs or T cells enriched from blood (not recorded which). The CDR3 DNA follows: TGTGCCAGTAGTTCCCGGACAGGGTTGAACACTGAAGCTTTCTTT. Translating it yields CASSSRTGLNTEAFF.